This TCR beta chain is from a study of cytomegalovirus exposure and HLA in healthy donors. Study-wide context: In a previous analysis, some 120 million unique TCR beta sequences were found from 150 million to 200 million T cells. Study-level points and caveats: A later analysis linked a missense variant in DCLRE1C to the trimming of TCR beta V and J genes.

The CDR3 totals 14 residues. V lost 6 bases and J lost 1, with 12 bases in between. Germline V gene data show CDR1 as LNHDA and CDR2 as SQIVND (reference sequence). Of note for this clone: What it recognizes is unknown.

Use of 60 Vbeta and 13 Jbeta primers characterized the PCR. The method was immunoSEQ multiplex PCR; TCRdb's version includes in-frame clones alone and lacks a portion of them. Altogether fewer than 200,000 clones are present, 65% to 85% being singletons, with the ten largest covering 0.75% to 0.9%. Sequences were obtained from PBMCs. The chain couples TRBV19 to TRBJ1-1; the D gene is possibly TRBD1 (6 bases). The TCR was taken from a woman aged 18 to 35 in good health and CMV-seronegative. The CDR3 DNA reads TGTGCCAGTAGGGTTGGGGGGGCGAACACTGAAGCTTTCTTT. Translation gives CASRVGGANTEAFF.